These T cell receptor beta chains were read from a single sample in a study of T-cell memory formation after mild COVID-19. Each CDR3 protein is one row after TCRdb ran MiXCR on the 5' RACE reads. The sample records hundreds of thousands of distinct CDR3 sequences, less than 25% being singletons. Sample: PBMCs or a T cell subset sorted from them (not recorded which). Every receptor here comes from an adult woman who had mild COVID-19 (a few samples of this study predate the infection). Cell type and time point are not known. The CDR3 runs from the conserved cysteine through the conserved F or W. Fields, in order: D gene, J gene, clone size, V gene, CDR3 protein, CDR3 DNA. The D gene is left open where the match is weak. A row's size may be missing; if present it is once, few, many or a size class.

D: -
J: TRBJ1-2
size: few
V: TRBV2
CDR3: CASSESREGYTF
DNA: TGTGCCAGCAGTGAATCTCGTGAGGGCTACACCTTC

D: -
J: TRBJ1-2
size: -
V: TRBV11-1
CDR3: CASSLAQEGYGYTF
DNA: TGTGCCAGCAGCTTAGCGCAGGAGGGCTATGGCTACACCTTC

D: -
J: TRBJ2-7
size: few
V: TRBV10-3
CDR3: CAISEVLGLSYEQYF
DNA: TGTGCCATCAGTGAGGTACTAGGCCTCTCCTACGAGCAGTACTTC

D: -
J: TRBJ1-5
size: few
V: TRBV20-1
CDR3: CSARDPSGLSNQPQHF
DNA: TGCAGTGCTAGAGATCCCTCAGGGCTGAGCAATCAGCCCCAGCATTTT

D: TRBD2
J: TRBJ2-1
size: -
V: TRBV7-6
CDR3: CASSLERGGSYNEQFF
DNA: TGTGCCAGCAGCCTGGAGCGGGGGGGCTCCTACAATGAGCAGTTCTTC

D: -
J: TRBJ2-7
size: -
V: TRBV10-3
CDR3: CAISDRSGFEQYF
DNA: TGTGCCATCAGTGACAGGTCGGGGTTCGAGCAGTACTTC

D: -
J: TRBJ1-4
size: few
V: TRBV5-6
CDR3: CASSLHRPNEKLFF
DNA: TGTGCCAGCAGCTTACACCGACCCAATGAAAAACTGTTTTTT

D: TRBD1
J: TRBJ1-2
size: -
V: TRBV7-9
CDR3: CASSPAAGGEYGYTF
DNA: TGTGCCAGCAGCCCCGCCGCAGGGGGCGAGTACGGCTACACCTTC

D: -
J: TRBJ1-1
size: -
V: TRBV12-3/TRBV12-4
CDR3: CASSPTWGFGTPYRNTEAFF
DNA: TGTGCCAGCAGTCCGACCTGGGGCTTTGGGACCCCCTATCGGAACACTGAAGCTTTCTTT

D: TRBD1
J: TRBJ1-5
size: -
V: TRBV24-1
CDR3: CATSGTGSNQPQHF
DNA: TGTGCCACCAGTGGGACAGGGAGCAATCAGCCCCAGCATTTT

D: -
J: TRBJ2-3
size: few
V: TRBV12-3/TRBV12-4
CDR3: CASTLSGDTQYF
DNA: TGTGCCAGCACCCTGAGCGGAGATACGCAGTATTTT

D: -
J: TRBJ2-1
size: few
V: TRBV19
CDR3: CASSPLTGNEQFF
DNA: TGTGCCAGTAGTCCTTTGACGGGTAATGAGCAGTTCTTC

D: TRBD1
J: TRBJ1-2
size: -
V: TRBV27
CDR3: CASSTGTGDYGYTF
DNA: TGTGCCAGCAGTACCGGGACAGGGGACTATGGCTACACCTTC

D: TRBD1
J: TRBJ2-3
size: -
V: TRBV6-5
CDR3: CASKATGGGDTQYF
DNA: TGTGCCAGCAAAGCAACAGGGGGTGGTGATACGCAGTATTTT

D: -
J: TRBJ2-5
size: -
V: TRBV7-7
CDR3: CASSLSSAGETQYF
DNA: TGTGCTAGCAGCTTAAGTTCGGCTGGGGAGACCCAGTACTTC

D: -
J: TRBJ2-2
size: -
V: TRBV7-3
CDR3: CASRQITGELFF
DNA: TGTGCCAGCAGACAGATAACCGGGGAGCTGTTTTTT

D: TRBD2
J: TRBJ2-3
size: -
V: TRBV3-1
CDR3: CASKLAGGPSDTQYF
DNA: TGTGCCAGCAAACTAGCGGGGGGGCCATCAGATACGCAGTATTTT

D: -
J: TRBJ2-7
size: -
V: TRBV25-1
CDR3: CASSTRDSSYEQYF
DNA: TGTGCCAGCAGTACCCGGGACTCGAGTTACGAGCAGTACTTC

D: TRBD1
J: TRBJ2-1
size: -
V: TRBV7-9
CDR3: CASSSTGNYNEQFF
DNA: TGTGCCAGCAGCTCGACAGGGAACTACAATGAGCAGTTCTTC

D: -
J: TRBJ2-3
size: -
V: TRBV28
CDR3: CASSFYTSSDTQYF
DNA: TGTGCCAGCAGTTTTTACACTAGCTCAGATACGCAGTATTTT

D: -
J: TRBJ2-7
size: many
V: TRBV6-5
CDR3: CASSYRRAYEQYF
DNA: TGTGCCAGCAGTTACCGTCGGGCCTACGAGCAGTACTTC

D: -
J: TRBJ2-7
size: few
V: TRBV29-1
CDR3: CSVVARASYEQYF
DNA: TGCAGCGTTGTGGCCAGGGCCTCCTACGAGCAGTACTTC

D: TRBD2
J: TRBJ2-2
size: -
V: TRBV5-1
CDR3: CASSGGLAGNTGELFF
DNA: TGCGCCAGCAGCGGGGGACTAGCGGGGAACACCGGGGAGCTGTTTTTT